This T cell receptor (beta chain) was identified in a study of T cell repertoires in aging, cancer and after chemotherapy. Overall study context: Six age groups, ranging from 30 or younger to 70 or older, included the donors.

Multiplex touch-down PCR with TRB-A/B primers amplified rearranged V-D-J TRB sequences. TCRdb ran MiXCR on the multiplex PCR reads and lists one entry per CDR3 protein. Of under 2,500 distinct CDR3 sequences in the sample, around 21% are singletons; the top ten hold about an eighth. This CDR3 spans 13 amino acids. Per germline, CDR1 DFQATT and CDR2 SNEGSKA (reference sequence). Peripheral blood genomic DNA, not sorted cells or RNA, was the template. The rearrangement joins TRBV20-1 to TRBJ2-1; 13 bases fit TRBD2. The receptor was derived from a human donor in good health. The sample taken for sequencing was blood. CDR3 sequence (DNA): TGCAGCGAACTAGCGGGGGGGACCAATGAGCAGTTCTTC. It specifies CSELAGGTNEQFF.